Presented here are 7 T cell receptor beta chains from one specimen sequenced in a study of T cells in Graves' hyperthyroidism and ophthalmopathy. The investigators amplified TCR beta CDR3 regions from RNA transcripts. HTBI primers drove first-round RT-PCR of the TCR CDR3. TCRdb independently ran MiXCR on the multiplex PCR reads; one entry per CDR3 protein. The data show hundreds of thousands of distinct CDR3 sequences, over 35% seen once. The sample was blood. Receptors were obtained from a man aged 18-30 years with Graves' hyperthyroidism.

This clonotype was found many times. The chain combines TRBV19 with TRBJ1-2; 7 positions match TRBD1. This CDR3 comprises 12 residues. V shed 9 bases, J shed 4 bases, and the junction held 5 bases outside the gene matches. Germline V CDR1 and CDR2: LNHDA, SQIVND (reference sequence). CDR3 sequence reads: CASSGTVYGYTF. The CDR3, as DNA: TGTGCCAGCAGCGGGACAGTCTATGGCTACACCTTC.

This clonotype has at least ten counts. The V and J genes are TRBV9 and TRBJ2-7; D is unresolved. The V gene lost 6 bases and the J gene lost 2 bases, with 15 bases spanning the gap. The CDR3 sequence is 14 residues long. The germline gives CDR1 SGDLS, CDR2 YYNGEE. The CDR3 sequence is CASTSGSGPYEQYF. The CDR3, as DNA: TGTGCCAGCACCTCCGGGTCGGGTCCCTACGAGCAGTACTTC.

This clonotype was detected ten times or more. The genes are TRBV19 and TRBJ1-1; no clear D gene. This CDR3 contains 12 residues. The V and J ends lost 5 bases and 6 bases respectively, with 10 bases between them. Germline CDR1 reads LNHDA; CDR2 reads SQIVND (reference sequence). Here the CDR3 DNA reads TGTGCCAGTAGTCCGGACCCACCTGAAGCTTTCTTT. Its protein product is CASSPDPPEAFF.

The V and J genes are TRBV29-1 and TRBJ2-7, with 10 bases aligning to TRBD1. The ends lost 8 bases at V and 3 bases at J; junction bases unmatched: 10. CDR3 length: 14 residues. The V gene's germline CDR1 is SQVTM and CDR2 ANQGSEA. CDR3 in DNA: TGCAGCTTGGCAGGACAGGGGGAAGGCTACGAGCAGTACTTC. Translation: CSLAGQGEGYEQYF.

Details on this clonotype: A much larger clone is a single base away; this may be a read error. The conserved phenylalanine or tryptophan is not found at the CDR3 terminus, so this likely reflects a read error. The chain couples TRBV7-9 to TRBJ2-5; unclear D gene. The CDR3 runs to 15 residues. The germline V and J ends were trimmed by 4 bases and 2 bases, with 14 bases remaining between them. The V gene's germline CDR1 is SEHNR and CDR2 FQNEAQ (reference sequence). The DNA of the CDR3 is TGTGCCAGCAGCTCCCGGGTATATAATCAAGAGACCCAGTACCTC. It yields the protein CASSSRVYNQETQYL.

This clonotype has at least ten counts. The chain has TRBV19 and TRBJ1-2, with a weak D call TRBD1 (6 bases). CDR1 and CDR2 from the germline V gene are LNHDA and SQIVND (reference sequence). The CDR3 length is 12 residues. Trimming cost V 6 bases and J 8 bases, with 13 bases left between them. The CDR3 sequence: CASSPEGGGYTF. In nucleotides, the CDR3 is TGTGCCAGTAGCCCGGAGGGGGGCGGCTACACCTTC.

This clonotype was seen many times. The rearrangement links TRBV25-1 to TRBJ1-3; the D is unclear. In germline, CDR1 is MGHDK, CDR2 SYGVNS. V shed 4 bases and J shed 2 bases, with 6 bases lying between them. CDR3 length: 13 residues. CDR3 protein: CASSAVTGNTIYF. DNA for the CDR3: TGTGCCAGCAGTGCGGTGACTGGAAACACCATATATTTT. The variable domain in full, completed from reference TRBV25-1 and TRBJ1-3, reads EADIYQTPRYLVIGTGKKITLECSQTMGHDKMYWYQQDPGMELHLIHYSYGVNSTEKGDLSSESTVSRIRTEHFPLTLESARPSHTSQYLCASSAVTGNTIYFGEGSWLTVV.